This TCR beta chain derives from a study of T cells in tuberculosis listed by TCRdb under 2018. Background on the whole study: The study combined CD1B tetramers and high-throughput TCR immunosequencing to characterize T cells specific for the mycobacterial lipid antigen glucose monomycolate (GMM). IGRA-negative adolescents, IGRA-positive adolescents with latent tuberculosis and adults with active tuberculosis, roughly ten per group, were compared in a South African clinical cohort. PBMC from active tuberculosis patients were archived either before standard anti-tuberculosis treatment began or within 7 days of its start.

TCR libraries were generated with the immunoSEQ multiplex PCR assay, using TCR-beta and/or TCR-alpha/delta assays for each sample. The amplified TCR libraries were sequenced using the Illumina high-throughput platform. Per the original workflow: Clustering and dimensionality reduction relied on pairwise TCRdist distances among GMM-specific receptors from T cells that were either sorted ex vivo or expanded in vitro. Each clinical repertoire was assigned a mean NN-distance score, defined as the average TCRdist to the nearest 10% of tetramer-positive reference sequences. GEM TCR motif frequency was calculated as the fraction of unique TCRs that matched known GEM sequences by V/J usage and CDR3 length. Linear discriminant analysis with leave-one-out cross-validation, implemented in scikit-learn, was used to classify active tuberculosis. This is the immuneACCESS table as TCRdb keeps it, with only in-frame sequences that have V and J called. A part of the clones is gone; compared with another copy, unresolved V genes explain less than half, and the rest is unexplained. Clonal size and the V and J genes are those of that table, whereas D and trimming came from the DNA. A total of about 53,000 clones appear in this sample, more than 90% of them only once. The top ten constitute about 1.5% of the sample.

According to the germline V gene, CDR1 reads SNHLY and CDR2 reads FYNNEI. The CDR3 measures 12 amino acids from cysteine to phenylalanine. Solely the CDR3 DNA is kept, with 36 bases framed from the first base. This sample's time point label indicates: new active TB diagnosis, blood taken before or within 7 days of starting treatment. Patients with active tuberculosis were defined as newly diagnosed, HIV-seronegative South African adults aged 18 years or older. Confirmation of active tuberculosis was obtained by positive sputum smear microscopy and/or positive M. tuberculosis culture. Immunosequencing was performed on unsorted cryopreserved PBMC, with some 100,000 T cells per clinical donor covered on average. Results the study describes overall, beyond this receptor: A classifier using the diverse GMM-specific repertoire reached approximately 90% accuracy (AUROC around 0.9), compared with 70% to 75% accuracy using GEM motif frequencies. Compared with IGRA-negative controls, TCR-alpha repertoires from active tuberculosis had smaller mean NN-distances to GMM-specific TCRs, which suggests clonal expansion of these TCRs. Clinical samples were chosen by availability of cryopreserved specimens, and active tuberculosis cases were adults while controls were adolescents. Shorter CDR3-alpha lengths in active tuberculosis patients partly drove the smaller NN-distances, and the TCR-beta difference was not statistically significant.

About this clone: The antigen it recognizes is unknown. There are no base qualities to consult, and no much larger clone falls within one base.

This clonotype originated in an adult with tuberculosis. The input for sequencing was PBMCs, taken at tuberculosis diagnosis. The chain is made from TRBV2 and TRBJ2-1; the D segment could be TRBD2, given 6 matching bases. The CDR3: CARGASYNEQFF. Here is the DNA: TGTGCGCGCGGGGCTAGCTACAATGAGCAGTTCTTC.